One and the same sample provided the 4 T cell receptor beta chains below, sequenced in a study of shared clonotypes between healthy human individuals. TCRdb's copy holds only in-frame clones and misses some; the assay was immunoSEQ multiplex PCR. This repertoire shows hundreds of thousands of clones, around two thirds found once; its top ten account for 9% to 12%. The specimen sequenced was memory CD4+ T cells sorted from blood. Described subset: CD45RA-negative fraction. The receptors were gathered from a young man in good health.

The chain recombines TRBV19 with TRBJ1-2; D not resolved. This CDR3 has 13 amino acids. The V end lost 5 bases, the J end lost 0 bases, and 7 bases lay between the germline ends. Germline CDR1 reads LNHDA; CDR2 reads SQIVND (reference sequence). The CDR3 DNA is TGTGCCAGTAGTTACAGATCTAACTATGGCTACACCTTC. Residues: CASSYRSNYGYTF.

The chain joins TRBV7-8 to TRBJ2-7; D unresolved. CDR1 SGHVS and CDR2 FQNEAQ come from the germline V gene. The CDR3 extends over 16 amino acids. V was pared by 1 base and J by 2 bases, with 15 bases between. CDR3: CASSLGPGRLTYEQYF. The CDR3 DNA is TGTGCCAGCAGCTTAGGACCCGGACGTTTAACCTACGAGCAGTACTTC.

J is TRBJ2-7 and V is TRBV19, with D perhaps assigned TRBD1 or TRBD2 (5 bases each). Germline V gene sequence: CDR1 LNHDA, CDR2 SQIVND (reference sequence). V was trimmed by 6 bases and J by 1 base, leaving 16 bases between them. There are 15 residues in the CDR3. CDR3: CASRPGGAGSYEQYF. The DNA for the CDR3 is TGTGCCAGTAGACCTGGGGGAGCAGGGTCCTACGAGCAGTACTTC.

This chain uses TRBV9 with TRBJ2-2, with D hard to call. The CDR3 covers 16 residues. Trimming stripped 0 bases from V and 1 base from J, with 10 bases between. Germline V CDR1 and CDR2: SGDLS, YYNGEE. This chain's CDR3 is CASSVDGSLNTGELFF. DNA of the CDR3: TGTGCCAGCAGCGTAGATGGCAGTTTGAACACCGGGGAGCTGTTTTTT.